This passage covers 20 T cell receptor beta chains from one sample sequenced in a study of blood T cell repertoires in COVID-19 (dated by TCRdb to the early 2020s). The protocol used for the library was the immunoSEQ multiplex PCR assay. TCRdb holds this immuneACCESS table with in-frame rearrangements only. Some clones are missing; in checked studies, unresolved V genes explain under half, and the rest has no known cause. This sample has just over 70,000 clones in its table, and about 73% of those were observed once. 35% to 45% of the sample goes to the ten largest clones. Sequencing input: peripheral blood. The origin of the receptors is a woman in her seventies with acute or convalescent COVID-19.

This clone has only a few counts. The chain has TRBV11-2 and TRBJ2-4, with 9 bases aligning to TRBD1. This CDR3 is 14 amino acids long. J lost 5 bases, V lost 4 bases, and 3 bases had no gene match. Germline loops: CDR1 SGHAT, CDR2 FQNNGV. The CDR3 protein is CASSWDRAQNIQYF. For the CDR3, the DNA is TGTGCCAGCAGCTGGGACAGGGCCCAAAACATTCAGTACTTC. The whole variable domain, remainder taken from reference TRBV11-2 and TRBJ2-4, is EAGVAQSPRYKIIEKRQSVAFWCNPISGHATLYWYQQILGQGPKLLIQFQNNGVVDDSQLPKDRFSAERLKGVDSTLKIQPAKLEDSAVYLCASSWDRAQNIQYFGAGTRLSVL.

This clone has a handful of counts. V usage is TRBV6-5 and J usage is TRBJ2-3; TRBD2 matches 11 bases. Germline assignment: CDR1 MNHEY and CDR2 SVGAGI. CDR3 length equals 15 residues. V lost 6 bases and J lost 1; bases outside the gene matches: 3. The CDR3 region is CASSLGLAGTDTQYF. The CDR3, as DNA: TGTGCCAGCAGCTTGGGACTAGCGGGCACAGATACGCAGTATTTT.

The chain employs TRBV13 and TRBJ2-5; TRBD2 aligns across 10 bases. Germline V gives CDR1 PRHDT, CDR2 FYEKMQ (reference sequence). The CDR3 extends over 16 amino acids. The ends lost 5 bases at V and 2 bases at J; junction bases unmatched: 8. The CDR3 reads CASSPNRTSGQETQYF. CDR3 bases: TGTGCCAGCAGCCCGAATCGGACTAGCGGACAAGAGACCCAGTACTTC.

CDR3 amino acids: CASRQGASEGQPQHF. CDR3 nucleotides: TGCGCCAGCCGACAGGGAGCCTCGGAAGGTCAGCCCCAGCATTTT. This chain connects TRBV5-1 to TRBJ1-5; 7 bases match TRBD1. The CDR3 is 15 residues long. The V and J ends lost 7 bases and 6 bases, in that order; junction bases with no gene match: 13. Germline CDR1 is SGHRS and CDR2 is YFSETQ.

This chain uses TRBV7-8 with TRBJ1-6, with D maybe TRBD1 (5 bases). The V gene lost 6 bases and the J gene lost 10 bases, with 16 bases spanning the gap. Germline CDR1 is SGHVS and CDR2 is FQNEAQ. The CDR3 consists of 14 residues. In DNA, the CDR3 is TGTGCCAGCAGGGGGTCGGGGGACGGCTCACCCCTCCACTTT. Its translation is CASRGSGDGSPLHF.

The chain employs TRBV7-2 and TRBJ2-6; no reliable D call. V lost 4 bases and J lost 4, with 14 bases in between. The CDR3 is 16 residues long. The germline CDR1 and CDR2 sequences are SGHTA and FQGNSA. The CDR3 spells CASSSTPKSGANVLTF. The CDR3 bases are TGTGCCAGCAGCTCCACACCAAAATCCGGGGCCAACGTCCTGACTTTC.

This clone was counted only a few times. V is TRBV7-9 and J is TRBJ2-7; D possibly corresponds to TRBD1 (5 bases). The CDR3 sequence is 10 residues long. V gave up 11 bases and J gave up 7 bases, with 12 bases separating them. Germline V CDR1 and CDR2: SEHNR, FQNEAQ (reference sequence). The CDR3 DNA follows: TGTGCCTCTTCAGGGCGTGAGCAGTACTTC. Protein sequence: CASSGREQYF.

This clone was counted once. The chain has TRBV5-1 and TRBJ1-2, with a tentative D call TRBD1 (6 bases). V gave up 4 bases and J gave up 3 bases, with 19 bases separating them. Germline assignment: CDR1 SGHRS and CDR2 YFSETQ. CDR3 length equals 16 residues. This CDR3 reads CASSLEGVSFYYGYTF. For the CDR3, the DNA is TGCGCCAGCAGCCTGGAGGGGGTCTCTTTTTACTATGGCTACACCTTC.

The chain couples TRBV2 to TRBJ2-7; tentative D call: TRBD1 (6 bases). This CDR3 is 14 amino acids long. In germline, CDR1 is SNHLY, CDR2 FYNNEI. The V end lost 6 bases, the J end lost 1 base, and 13 bases lay between the germline ends. Here the CDR3 reads CASRPDRLSYEQYF. CDR3 in DNA: TGTGCCAGCAGACCGGACAGATTATCCTACGAGCAGTACTTC.

This chain joins TRBV7-8 and TRBJ1-3; tentative D call: TRBD1 (6 bases). CDR1 is SGHVS, CDR2 FQNEAQ, per germline. Trimming took off 3 bases at V and 1 base at J, with 13 bases between the two ends. This CDR3 is built from 16 residues. The CDR3 reads CASSFGDTGSGNTIYF. CDR3 coding DNA: TGTGCCAGCAGCTTTGGGGACACAGGGTCTGGAAACACCATATATTTT.

This clone came up a few times. The chain carries TRBV7-8 and TRBJ1-4, with unresolved D. Germline V gene sequence: CDR1 SGHVS, CDR2 FQNEAQ. Trimming stripped 0 bases from V and 5 bases from J, with 4 bases between. The CDR3 loop spans 13 amino acids. The CDR3 spells CASSLAENEKLFF. The CDR3 coding sequence is TGTGCCAGCAGCTTAGCCGAGAATGAAAAACTGTTTTTT.

The rearrangement links TRBV19 to TRBJ1-1; D remains unclear. The V end was cut by 8 bases, the J end by 1 base, with 17 bases between. CDR3 size: 15 residues. CDR1 is LNHDA, CDR2 SQIVND, per germline (reference sequence). The DNA of the CDR3 is TGTGCCAGTTCTTTTGAGAGCAGGCCGAACACTGAAGCTTTCTTT. Its protein is CASSFESRPNTEAFF.

The rearrangement joins TRBV11-2 to TRBJ2-5, with 7 bases that match TRBD2. The CDR3 sequence is 14 residues long. Germline lookup yields CDR1 SGHAT and CDR2 FQNNGV. The trim removed 5 bases at V and 4 bases at J, leaving 7 bases unmatched. The CDR3 loop is CASSQSGGPETQYF. The CDR3 DNA reads as TGTGCCAGCAGCCAATCGGGGGGACCAGAGACCCAGTACTTC.

The chain uses TRBV24-1 and TRBJ2-1, with 8 bases aligning to TRBD2. The V gene's germline CDR1 is KGHDR and CDR2 SFDVKD. The J segment lost 7 bases and the V segment lost 5 bases, leaving 6 bases of the junction unmatched. The CDR3 spans 14 residues. CDR3 sequence: CATSAGLVGNEQFF. In DNA, the CDR3 is TGTGCCACCAGTGCGGGACTAGTAGGTAATGAGCAGTTCTTC.

The CDR3 DNA reads as TGTGCCAGCAGCCTCGGACAGGGATATCGTTCACCCCTCCACTTT. Translation gives CASSLGQGYRSPLHF. The chain has TRBV6-2 or TRBV6-3 and TRBJ1-6, with 8 bases matching TRBD1. V shed 6 bases, J shed 9 bases, and the junction held 10 bases outside the gene matches. The CDR3 loop spans 15 amino acids. Germline assignment: CDR1 MNHEY and CDR2 SVGEGT.

The CDR3 nucleotides are TGTGCCAGCAGTGAAAGACAGCCCCTCCTTGGTGGCTACACCTTC. Translated: CASSERQPLLGGYTF. The V call is TRBV2, the J call TRBJ1-2; TRBD1 is a possible D gene (5 bases). The CDR3 is 15 residues long. Germline CDR1 SNHLY, CDR2 FYNNEI. Trimming removed 2 bases from V and 7 bases from J, with 17 bases in between.

The chain couples TRBV19 to TRBJ1-4; 7 bases fit TRBD1. The CDR3 has 15 amino acids. The germline V gene has CDR1 LNHDA and CDR2 SQIVND (reference sequence). Trimming took 3 bases from V and 8 from J; bases not matched to a gene: 9. In nucleotides, the CDR3 is TGTGCCAGTAGTATCCAAAACAGGGGAAGCGAAAAACTGTTTTTT. Residues: CASSIQNRGSEKLFF.

This chain links TRBV5-4 with TRBJ2-1, with 8 bases matching TRBD1. Trimming took 4 bases from V and 8 from J; bases not matched to a gene: 11. The CDR3 is 15 amino acids. The V gene's germline CDR1 is SGHNT and CDR2 YYREEE (reference sequence). The CDR3 reads CASSSGQGELDEQFF. CDR3 nucleotide sequence: TGTGCCAGCAGCAGTGGACAGGGAGAATTAGATGAGCAGTTCTTC. Based on the CDR3 plus reference TRBV5-4 and TRBJ2-1, the full variable domain is ETGVTQSPTHLIKTRGQQVTLRCSSQSGHNTVSWYQQALGQGPQFIFQYYREEENGRGNFPPRFSGLQFPNYSSELNVNALELDDSALYLCASSSGQGELDEQFFGPGTRLTVL.

V usage is TRBV4-3 and J usage is TRBJ1-2; D not resolved. The CDR3 runs to 14 residues. The V gene lost 3 bases and the J gene lost 4 bases, with 12 bases spanning the gap. Germline V lookup: CDR1 LGHNA, CDR2 YSLEER. CDR3 loop: CASSHVMGTYGYTF. CDR3 sequence (DNA): TGCGCCAGCAGCCACGTAATGGGCACCTATGGCTACACCTTC.

The chain has TRBV29-1 and TRBJ1-5, with TRBD1 matching 9 bases. Germline CDR1 reads SQVTM; CDR2 reads ANQGSEA. CDR3 length equals 13 residues. V shed 5 bases, J shed 4 bases, and the junction held 3 bases outside the gene matches. For the CDR3, the DNA is TGCAGCGTTAGGGACAGGGAAAATCAGCCCCAGCATTTT. Its protein is CSVRDRENQPQHF.